This T cell receptor (beta chain) emerged from a study of blood T cell repertoires in COVID-19. At the level of the study: Acute and convalescent COVID-19 samples came from the United States, Italy and Spain. T cells, B-cell-depleted T cells, or PBMCs provided the cDNA or gDNA that served as material.

How the authors handled the data: Estimation of nucleated cell counts was performed using reference gene primer amplification. The table came from immunoSEQ multiplex PCR; TCRdb's copy has only in-frame clones and leaves some out. Clone size and V and J calls were adopted from that table, with D and trimming inferred from the DNA. The table records some 350,000 clones, more than 70% of them present only once. Germline V gene sequence: CDR1 MNHEY, CDR2 SVGAGI. The CDR3 spans 13 residues. V lost 6 bases to trimming and J lost 6 bases, with 14 bases between them. The gene calls are TRBV6-5 and TRBJ1-2; D not certain. The TCR sequence derives from a woman in her 70s with COVID-19, enrolled during active disease. The sequencing sample was made of peripheral blood. CDR3 sequence reads: CASSLVGLDGYTF. The CDR3 DNA is TGTGCCAGCAGCCTCGTAGGACTTGATGGCTACACCTTC.